The T cell receptor (beta chain) under discussion was sequenced for a study of shared clonotypes between healthy human individuals. Study-level information: In total, the donors were a couple of women and a few men aged 18 to 49.

Using immunoSEQ multiplex PCR, the repertoire was profiled, and TCRdb retains in-frame clones only, with some absent. Counted here are 2 million to 2.5 million clones, 85% to 95% occurring once; the ten biggest clones make up about 0.36%. Study observations and caveats: The rarefaction results pointed to incomplete sorted-subset sequencing despite large depth. Some naive CD4 clonotypes, roughly 5%, turned up in common across a handful of donors.

In the case of this clone: Its target is unknown.

This CDR3 has 14 residues. In germline, CDR1 is SNHLY, CDR2 FYNNEI. Deletions cut 8 bases from V and 6 bases from J, with 16 bases between. The rearrangement links TRBV2 to TRBJ2-2; possibly TRBD2 for D (6 bases). The clonotype comes from a man between 18 and 29 years old in good health. Some clones in this sample may be carry-over from other donors' samples. Sequenced material: naive CD4+ T cells from PBMCs. The subset denotes: CD45RA+ positively selected. The CDR3 loop reads CASGLLGRPGELFF. The CDR3 coding sequence is TGTGCCAGCGGCCTTTTGGGGAGGCCCGGGGAGCTGTTTTTT.